This entry lists 27 T cell receptor beta chains sequenced from one sample in a study of cytomegalovirus exposure and HLA in healthy donors. Sequencing used immunoSEQ multiplex PCR; TCRdb keeps in-frame clones, though not all of them. The sample lists approximately 220,000 clones, approximately 80% occurring once. Sequenced sample: PBMCs. The source is a woman aged 30 to 39 in good health and CMV-seropositive.

The rearrangement links TRBV6-6 to TRBJ2-2; unclear D gene. V was clipped by 11 bases and J by 7 bases, with 14 bases between them. Per germline, CDR1 MNHNY and CDR2 SVGAGI (reference sequence). This CDR3 has 12 amino acids. The CDR3 nucleotides are TGTGCCGGCAACAGACCCAGCGGGGAGCTGTTTTTT. Amino acids: CAGNRPSGELFF.

This clone was observed once. The V gene is TRBV7-9, the J gene TRBJ2-5; 10 bases agree with TRBD1. The junction had 5 bases not matched to a gene; V was cut back by 5 bases and J by 2 bases. The V gene's germline CDR1 is SEHNR and CDR2 FQNEAQ (reference sequence). This CDR3 is built from 15 residues. CDR3 residues: CASSPRDRGQETQYF. For the CDR3, the DNA is TGTGCCAGCAGCCCAAGGGACAGGGGACAAGAGACCCAGTACTTC.

The chain links TRBV10-3 to TRBJ2-7, with D possibly matching TRBD1 (5 bases). V dropped 7 bases and J dropped 1 base, with 17 bases sitting between them. Germline loops: CDR1 ENHRY, CDR2 SYGVKD. This CDR3 region has 15 residues. The CDR3 DNA is TGTGCCATCAAAGGGTTCAGGGCCGATTCCTACGAGCAGTACTTC. Protein: CAIKGFRADSYEQYF.

The CDR3 region is CAIRTSRDYNEQFF. In DNA form, the CDR3 reads TGTGCCATCAGGACGAGCCGGGACTACAATGAGCAGTTCTTC. J is TRBJ2-1 and V is TRBV10-3; D might be TRBD2 (5 bases). This CDR3 is 14 amino acids long. V lost 6 bases, J lost 3 bases, and 12 bases lay in between. Germline CDR1 ENHRY, CDR2 SYGVKD.

The chain combines TRBV6-5 with TRBJ2-5; D is perhaps TRBD1 or TRBD2 (5 bases each). This CDR3 is built from 12 residues. With 2 bases removed from V and 5 bases from J, the gap between germline ends came to 6 bases. CDR1 is MNHEY, CDR2 SVGAGI, per germline. CDR3 sequence (DNA): TGTGCCAGCAGTTACGAGGGGGAGACCCAGTACTTC. Its protein product is CASSYEGETQYF.

The chain carries TRBV5-1 and TRBJ1-2, with 7 bases matching TRBD1. The length of the CDR3 is 17 residues. The germline V gene encodes CDR1 SGHRS and CDR2 YFSETQ. With 1 base clipped from V and 6 bases from J, the junction kept 15 bases outside the gene matches. The CDR3: CASSLSLPTGHGNGYTF. The CDR3 region has the DNA TGCGCCAGCAGCTTGTCACTTCCGACAGGGCACGGGAATGGCTACACCTTC.

The rearrangement links TRBV4-3 to TRBJ2-7; D remains unclear. Germline CDR1 LGHNA, CDR2 YSLEER. The length of the CDR3 is 15 residues. Trimming took 2 bases from V and 2 from J, leaving 13 bases between them. This CDR3 reads CASSQTLGKTYEQYF. CDR3 coding DNA: TGCGCCAGCAGCCAAACCCTTGGGAAGACCTACGAGCAGTACTTC.

The V and J genes are TRBV7-6 and TRBJ1-4; TRBD1 might be the D (5 bases). Germline V gene sequence: CDR1 SGHVS, CDR2 FNYEAQ. This CDR3 is 18 amino acids long. With 4 bases removed from V and 0 bases from J, the gap between germline ends came to 18 bases. CDR3 nucleotides: TGTGCCAGCAGCTCCGCTCCGGGACCACCCACAACTAATGAAAAACTGTTTTTT. This codes for CASSSAPGPPTTNEKLFF.

This clone was observed a handful of times. The chain couples TRBV6-1 to TRBJ2-5, with D unclear. V was clipped by 11 bases and J by 2 bases, with 21 bases between them. The CDR3 runs to 15 residues. CDR1 and CDR2 from the germline V gene are MNHNS and SASEGT. CDR3 in amino acids: CAGRSRFGYQETQYF. In DNA form, the CDR3 reads TGTGCCGGCCGTTCCCGTTTCGGGTATCAAGAGACCCAGTACTTC.

This clone was observed a single time. This sequence joins TRBV4-1 and TRBJ2-1, with 11 bases identical to TRBD2. The junction had 11 bases not matched to a gene; V was cut back by 6 bases and J by 4 bases. This CDR3 has 17 residues. CDR1 is MGHRA and CDR2 is YSYEKL in the germline V gene. DNA of the CDR3: TGCGCCAGCAGAAGAGCCGTGGGACTAGCGGCTTACAATGAGCAGTTCTTC. Its translation is CASRRAVGLAAYNEQFF.

This clone was recorded once. The V gene is TRBV9, the J gene TRBJ2-2; 10 nucleotides align to TRBD2. CDR3 size: 16 residues. Germline V gene data show CDR1 as SGDLS and CDR2 as YYNGEE. J lost 2 bases, V lost 0 bases, and 1 base had no gene match. DNA for the CDR3: TGTGCCAGCAGCGTAGCTAGCGGGAGCAACACCGGGGAGCTGTTTTTT. Its translation is CASSVASGSNTGELFF.

This chain uses TRBV9 with TRBJ2-7; tentatively, D is TRBD1 (5 bases). V was pared by 4 bases and J by 0 bases, with 8 bases between. The length of the CDR3 is 13 residues. Germline CDR1 and CDR2: SGDLS and YYNGEE. CDR3 amino acids: CASSLQGSYEQYF. As DNA, the CDR3 is TGTGCCAGCAGCCTCCAGGGCTCCTACGAGCAGTACTTC.

The chain couples TRBV6-1 to TRBJ1-5; D not certain. The CDR3 covers 13 residues. In germline, CDR1 is MNHNS, CDR2 SASEGT. The ends were cut back, 2 bases at V and 4 bases at J, with 6 bases in the middle. CDR3 bases: TGTGCCAGCAGTGAAAACGGTAATCAGCCCCAGCATTTT. The encoded protein is CASSENGNQPQHF.

The chain combines TRBV5-1 with TRBJ2-7; 12 positions agree with TRBD2. This CDR3 has 16 residues. Looked up from germline, CDR1 is SGHRS and CDR2 is YFSETQ. V gave up 4 bases and J gave up 4 bases; unmatched junction bases: 9. CDR3 sequence: CASSPRLAGDLYEQYF. The CDR3 nucleotides read TGCGCCAGCAGCCCGCGACTAGCGGGAGACCTATACGAGCAGTACTTC.

The rearrangement uses TRBV4-2 and TRBJ2-3; D tentatively reads TRBD1 or TRBD2 (6 bases each). CDR1 is LGHNA and CDR2 is YNFKEQ in the germline V gene. The CDR3 has 16 amino acids. Trimming took 2 bases from V and 2 from J, leaving 14 bases between them. The CDR3 coding sequence is TGTGCCAGCAGCCAAACGCCTGGGGGGCTCACAGATACGCAGTATTTT. As protein: CASSQTPGGLTDTQYF.

CDR3 residues: CASSSSRGSYEQYF. CDR3 sequence (DNA): TGTGCCAGCAGCTCGTCCAGGGGCAGCTACGAGCAGTACTTC. This sequence joins TRBV27 and TRBJ2-7, with D possibly being TRBD1 (6 bases). The CDR3 runs to 14 residues. CDR1 is MNHEY and CDR2 is SMNVEV in the germline V gene (reference sequence). The V gene lost 6 bases and the J gene lost 3 bases, with 15 bases spanning the gap.

The chain carries TRBV20-1 and TRBJ2-7, with D hard to call. Germline CDR1 and CDR2: DFQATT and SNEGSKA (reference sequence). The V end lost 4 bases, the J end lost 1 base, and 2 bases lay between the germline ends. The CDR3 is made up of 10 amino acids. The CDR3 sequence is CSATSYEQYF. CDR3 DNA sequence: TGCAGTGCTACTTCCTACGAGCAGTACTTC.

V gene TRBV30 combines with J gene TRBJ2-7, with TRBD1 identical over 9 bases. Germline assignment: CDR1 GTSNPN and CDR2 SVGIG (reference sequence). The CDR3 length is 14 residues. Losses at the gene ends were 0 bases for V and 2 bases for J; bases not matched to a gene: 2. CDR3 DNA sequence: TGTGCCTGGAGTGTGGACAGGGGTCCCTACGAGCAGTACTTC. Its protein product is CAWSVDRGPYEQYF.

The V and J genes are TRBV2 and TRBJ1-2; a weak D match, TRBD1 (5 bases). Germline V gene data show CDR1 as SNHLY and CDR2 as FYNNEI. The ends were cut back, 6 bases at V and 2 bases at J, with 16 bases in the middle. There are 15 residues in the CDR3. Here the CDR3 reads CASSGIGTSNYGYTF. The DNA for the CDR3 is TGTGCCAGCAGCGGAATCGGGACTTCCAACTATGGCTACACCTTC. Complete variable domain (other parts from reference TRBV2 and TRBJ1-2): EPEVTQTPSHQVTQMGQEVILRCVPISNHLYFYWYRQILGQKVEFLVSFYNNEISEKSEIFDDQFSVERPDGSNFTLKIRSTKLEDSAMYFCASSGIGTSNYGYTFGSGTRLTVV.

This chain joins TRBV27 and TRBJ2-5, with TRBD1 matching over 8 bases. J gave up 4 bases and V 6 bases, and 7 bases lay outside the gene matches. This CDR3 region has 14 residues. CDR1 and CDR2 from the germline V gene are MNHEY and SMNVEV (reference sequence). CDR3 DNA sequence: TGTGCCAGCAGGGGGCAGGGGGCACGAGAGACCCAGTACTTC. This translates into CASRGQGARETQYF.

The chain's CDR3 is CASSSVKNEKLFF. The CDR3 DNA reads as TGTGCCAGCAGTTCAGTTAAGAATGAAAAACTGTTTTTT. This sequence joins TRBV6-1 and TRBJ1-4; D is unresolved. The CDR3 loop spans 13 amino acids. Trimming took 5 bases from V and 5 from J, leaving 9 bases between them. CDR1 is MNHNS, CDR2 SASEGT, per germline.

The V call is TRBV27, the J call TRBJ2-1; TRBD2 aligns across 9 bases. With 5 bases clipped from V and 8 bases from J, the junction kept 13 bases outside the gene matches. The CDR3 contains 16 residues. In germline, CDR1 is MNHEY, CDR2 SMNVEV (reference sequence). The CDR3 DNA follows: TGTGCCAGCAGTAATAGCGGGAGCGGCGGAGTAGATGAGCAGTTCTTC. This encodes CASSNSGSGGVDEQFF.

The chain uses TRBV5-1 and TRBJ2-3, with a tentative D call TRBD2 (6 bases). Germline V gene data show CDR1 as SGHRS and CDR2 as YFSETQ. The CDR3 is 14 amino acids. V lost 0 bases and J 3 bases, leaving 8 bases between the germline ends. The DNA for the CDR3 is TGCGCCAGCAGCTTGGAACGGGAGACAGATACGCAGTATTTT. This codes for CASSLERETDTQYF.

The V call is TRBV30, the J call TRBJ1-4, with D perhaps TRBD1 (5 bases). V lost 0 bases to trimming and J lost 5 bases, with 10 bases between them. Germline CDR1 GTSNPN, CDR2 SVGIG (reference sequence). CDR3 length: 14 amino acids. CDR3 DNA: TGTGCCTGGAGTGTAGGACATGTGAATGAAAAACTGTTTTTT. Residues: CAWSVGHVNEKLFF.

This clone was recorded a few times. The chain joins TRBV14 to TRBJ2-1, with a possible D match to TRBD2 (7 bases). The V and J ends lost 3 bases and 3 bases respectively, with 18 bases between them. The CDR3 totals 17 residues. Germline V lookup: CDR1 SGHDN, CDR2 FVKESK. This CDR3 reads CASSHWTGGRNYNEQFF. In DNA form, the CDR3 reads TGTGCCAGCAGCCACTGGACGGGGGGCCGAAACTACAATGAGCAGTTCTTC. The whole variable domain, remainder taken from reference TRBV14 and TRBJ2-1, is EAGVTQFPSHSVIEKGQTVTLRCDPISGHDNLYWYRRVMGKEIKFLLHFVKESKQDESGMPNNRFLAERTGGTYSTLKVQPAELEDSGVYFCASSHWTGGRNYNEQFFGPGTRLTVL.

The chain combines TRBV6-4 with TRBJ2-3; 9 nucleotides match TRBD1. This CDR3 is 17 amino acids long. Germline assignment: CDR1 MRHNA and CDR2 SNTAGT. V was pared by 1 base and J by 6 bases, with 11 bases of the junction left unmatched. The CDR3 DNA reads as TGTGCCAGCAGTGACTTACCGGGGACAGGGTCGTCGGATACGCAGTATTTT. It translates to CASSDLPGTGSSDTQYF.

This chain uses TRBV13 with TRBJ2-5; D may match TRBD1 or TRBD2 (6 bases each). CDR3 length: 15 residues. Per the germline V gene, CDR1 is PRHDT and CDR2 is FYEKMQ (reference sequence). The V gene lost 7 bases and the J gene lost 2 bases, with 17 bases spanning the gap. The DNA of the CDR3 is TGTGCCAGCACCAATCCGAGGGGGACTCAAGAGACCCAGTACTTC. Its protein product is CASTNPRGTQETQYF.